This passage covers 12 T cell receptor beta chains from one sample sequenced in a study of blood T cell repertoires in COVID-19. TCRdb keeps only in-frame clones here, not all; method: immunoSEQ multiplex PCR. The table records 150,000 or so clones, 70% to 80% of them present only once. Specimen: peripheral blood. The receptor source for this set is a woman aged 45 to 65 with active or convalescent COVID-19.

This clone was observed once. This sequence joins TRBV6-2 or TRBV6-3 and TRBJ1-5; 7 bases agree with TRBD1. Unmatched junction bases numbered 13, after V lost 0 bases and J lost 2 bases. This CDR3 comprises 19 residues. The germline V gene encodes CDR1 MNHEY and CDR2 SVGEGT. In nucleotides, the CDR3 is TGTGCCAGCAGTTACTCGTGGGGAGCGCGACAGGGTGGCAATCAGCCCCAGCATTTT. Translating gives CASSYSWGARQGGNQPQHF.

The CDR3 spells CAISGRGQENGYTF. CDR3 in DNA: TGTGCCATCAGTGGTCGAGGACAGGAAAACGGCTACACCTTC. The rearrangement joins TRBV10-3 to TRBJ1-2; TRBD1 aligns across 7 bases. CDR1 is ENHRY, CDR2 SYGVKD, per germline. The CDR3 loop spans 14 amino acids. The junction had 10 bases not matched to a gene; V was cut back by 4 bases and J by 8 bases.

The chain links TRBV7-3 to TRBJ2-3, with D possibly being TRBD2 (6 bases). CDR1 is SGHTA, CDR2 FQGTGA, per germline. The CDR3 is 15 amino acids. Deletions cut 1 base from V and 3 bases from J, with 11 bases between. CDR3 amino acids: CASSLNGGVTDTQYF. The DNA of the CDR3 is TGTGCCAGCAGCTTAAACGGAGGGGTAACAGATACGCAGTATTTT.

J is TRBJ1-5 and V is TRBV6-1; TRBD1 agrees at 7 bases. V shed 7 bases, J shed 7 bases, and the junction held 13 bases outside the gene matches. CDR3 length: 15 amino acids. Germline V gene sequence: CDR1 MNHNS, CDR2 SASEGT. The CDR3: CASTPPGGPDQPQHF. CDR3 sequence (DNA): TGTGCCAGCACCCCCCCAGGGGGGCCCGACCAGCCCCAGCATTTT.

This chain connects TRBV30 to TRBJ2-1; D may be TRBD1 (5 bases). Germline V gene lookup returns CDR1 GTSNPN and CDR2 SVGIG (reference sequence). The CDR3 consists of 13 residues. V shed 4 bases and J shed 6 bases, with 13 bases lying between them. CDR3 nucleotides: TGTGCCTGGAACCAGGGATGGGTCAATGAGCAGTTCTTC. Its protein is CAWNQGWVNEQFF.

The rearrangement links TRBV10-3 to TRBJ2-7; TRBD2 aligns across 9 bases. Per germline, CDR1 ENHRY and CDR2 SYGVKD. The CDR3 covers 12 residues. Unmatched junction bases numbered 4, after V lost 6 bases and J lost 7 bases. The CDR3 DNA is TGTGCCATCAGCGTAGCGGGAGAAGAGCAGTACTTC. Its protein is CAISVAGEEQYF.

This rearrangement joins TRBV7-2 to TRBJ1-5; TRBD1 is a possible D gene (5 bases). CDR1 is SGHTA, CDR2 FQGNSA, per germline. The CDR3 totals 15 residues. Trimming left V 2 bases short and J 1 base short, with 9 bases between. This chain's CDR3 is CASSLTRGSNQPQHF. For the CDR3, the DNA is TGTGCCAGCAGCTTAACTCGGGGGAGCAATCAGCCCCAGCATTTT.

The sample holds a few counts of this clone. This sequence joins TRBV19 and TRBJ2-4; 15 nucleotides agree with TRBD2. Germline V CDR1 and CDR2: LNHDA, SQIVND (reference sequence). This CDR3 has 18 amino acids. Germline trimming cut 5 bases from V and 7 bases from J; bases unmatched to any gene: 12. Here the CDR3 DNA reads TGTGCCAGTAGTCCCACAGGCGGACTAGCGGGGGGGCTCAACATTCAGTACTTC. This translates into CASSPTGGLAGGLNIQYF. The complete variable domain, with remaining parts taken from reference TRBV19 and TRBJ2-4, reads DGGITQSPKYLFRKEGQNVTLSCEQNLNHDAMYWYRQDPGQGLRLIYYSQIVNDFQKGDIAEGYSVSREKKESFPLTVTSAQKNPTAFYLCASSPTGGLAGGLNIQYFGAGTRLSVL.

This clone appeared a few times. The CDR3 region is CASSSLVEQFF. DNA of the CDR3: TGTGCCAGCAGCTCCCTCGTTGAGCAGTTCTTC. The gene calls are TRBV7-9 and TRBJ2-1; D gene uncertain. From germline, CDR1 is SEHNR and CDR2 FQNEAQ (reference sequence). V was cut by 4 bases and J by 9 bases, with 7 bases left in between. CDR3 size: 11 residues.

This chain links TRBV7-2 with TRBJ2-4, with TRBD2 matching 8 bases. J gave up 6 bases and V 5 bases, and 9 bases lay outside the gene matches. Germline V gene sequence: CDR1 SGHTA, CDR2 FQGNSA. The CDR3 length is 15 residues. The chain's CDR3 is CASSPGGGLGNIQYF. Written as DNA, the CDR3 is TGTGCCAGCAGCCCCGGTGGGGGACTAGGAAACATTCAGTACTTC.

The DNA for the CDR3 is TGCGCCAGCAGCTTGGAGGGGTCTGGGGCCAACGTCCTGACTTTC. This gives the protein CASSLEGSGANVLTF. The chain is built from TRBV5-1 and TRBJ2-6, with a tentative D call TRBD1 (5 bases). CDR1 SGHRS and CDR2 YFSETQ come from the germline V gene. The CDR3 has 15 amino acids. Trimming cost V 0 bases and J 1 base, with 5 bases left between them. The full variable domain, with the rest looked up from reference TRBV5-1 and TRBJ2-6, is KAGVTQTPRYLIKTRGQQVTLSCSPISGHRSVSWYQQTPGQGLQFLFEYFSETQRNKGNFPGRFSGRQFSNSRSEMNVSTLELGDSALYLCASSLEGSGANVLTFGAGSRLTVL.

V is TRBV7-6 and J is TRBJ2-3; 12 nucleotides match TRBD2. The CDR3 has 17 residues. Trimming at V came to 4 bases and at J to 7 bases, leaving 12 bases not matched to a gene. In germline, CDR1 is SGHVS, CDR2 FNYEAQ. The CDR3 loop is CASSSLLTSGRGNTQYF. In DNA form, the CDR3 reads TGTGCCAGCAGCTCCCTCTTGACTAGCGGGAGAGGAAATACGCAGTATTTT.